Listed here are 11 T cell receptor beta chains from one sample, sequenced in a study of blood T cell repertoires in COVID-19. The repertoire was sequenced with immunoSEQ multiplex PCR; TCRdb's copy has only in-frame clones and lacks some. The profile covers over 90,000 clones, with approximately 85% appearing a single time and about a tenth taken by the ten largest. Sequenced material: peripheral blood. The receptor source for this set is a man in his forties or fifties with active or convalescent COVID-19.

The rearrangement joins TRBV7-2 to TRBJ2-3; 7 bases are shared with TRBD2. Trimming at V came to 2 bases and at J to 5 bases, leaving 4 bases not matched to a gene. The V gene's germline CDR1 is SGHTA and CDR2 FQGNSA. The CDR3 covers 14 residues. Written as DNA, the CDR3 is TGTGCCAGCAGCTTAAACTCGGGGGGAGATACGCAGTATTTT. The encoded protein is CASSLNSGGDTQYF.

This clone was counted only a few times. The chain is built from TRBV7-9 and TRBJ1-5; TRBD1 agrees at 9 bases. The germline V gene has CDR1 SEHNR and CDR2 FQNEAQ (reference sequence). V lost 6 bases and J lost 1; bases outside the gene matches: 4. The CDR3 extends over 15 amino acids. CDR3 DNA sequence: TGTGCCAGCAGTTCACAGGGGGCAAGCAATCAGCCCCAGCATTTT. This sequence encodes CASSSQGASNQPQHF.

This sequence joins TRBV20-1 and TRBJ1-1; TRBD1 is a possible D gene (5 bases). Deletions cut 3 bases from V and 7 bases from J, with 21 bases between. The CDR3 consists of 15 residues. Germline V gene data show CDR1 as DFQATT and CDR2 as SNEGSKA (reference sequence). CDR3 sequence: CSASSRAGTTFEAFF. CDR3 sequence (DNA): TGCAGTGCTAGTAGTCGGGCGGGGACCACCTTTGAAGCTTTCTTT.

The rearrangement links TRBV6-5 to TRBJ2-7, with 10 bases that match TRBD1. The ends lost 5 bases at V and 2 bases at J; junction bases unmatched: 6. CDR3 length: 15 residues. The germline gives CDR1 MNHEY, CDR2 SVGAGI. The CDR3 loop reads CASSPTGTGAYEQYF. In DNA, the CDR3 is TGTGCCAGCAGTCCCACCGGGACAGGGGCCTACGAGCAGTACTTC.

The chain recombines TRBV9 with TRBJ1-2; tentatively, D is TRBD1 (6 bases). The V end was cut by 4 bases, the J end by 4 bases, with 14 bases between. CDR1 is SGDLS and CDR2 is YYNGEE in the germline V gene. This CDR3 contains 14 residues. The CDR3, as DNA: TGTGCCAGCAGCTCCTCGACAGGAGTCTATGGCTACACCTTC. Amino acid sequence: CASSSSTGVYGYTF. Complete variable domain (other parts from reference TRBV9 and TRBJ1-2): DSGVTQTPKHLITATGQRVTLRCSPRSGDLSVYWYQQSLDQGLQFLIQYYNGEERAKGNILERFSAQQFPDLHSELNLSSLELGDSALYFCASSSSTGVYGYTFGSGTRLTVV.

The chain recombines TRBV9 with TRBJ2-5; D might be TRBD2 (6 bases). Per germline, CDR1 SGDLS and CDR2 YYNGEE. V dropped 2 bases and J dropped 5 bases, with 16 bases sitting between them. CDR3 length: 15 amino acids. CDR3 DNA sequence: TGTGCCAGCAGCGTCCGGGGGAACCCGGGGGAGACCCAGTACTTC. Translation: CASSVRGNPGETQYF.

The chain is built from TRBV19 and TRBJ2-7, with TRBD1 matching 7 bases. Trimming at V came to 4 bases and at J to 3 bases, leaving 9 bases not matched to a gene. Germline CDR1 and CDR2: LNHDA and SQIVND (reference sequence). The CDR3 sequence is 15 residues long. DNA of the CDR3: TGTGCCAGTAGTACGTCCTGGACAGGCAACTACGAGCAGTACTTC. Amino acids: CASSTSWTGNYEQYF.

This chain joins TRBV11-2 and TRBJ2-5; tentative D call: TRBD2 (7 bases). From germline, CDR1 is SGHAT and CDR2 FQNNGV. Trimming removed 2 bases from V and 4 bases from J, with 23 bases in between. This CDR3 is built from 18 residues. Here the CDR3 reads CASSLTATAGALGETQYF. The CDR3 region has the DNA TGTGCCAGCAGCTTAACGGCTACGGCGGGGGCCCTGGGAGAGACCCAGTACTTC. The variable domain in full, completed from reference TRBV11-2 and TRBJ2-5, reads EAGVAQSPRYKIIEKRQSVAFWCNPISGHATLYWYQQILGQGPKLLIQFQNNGVVDDSQLPKDRFSAERLKGVDSTLKIQPAKLEDSAVYLCASSLTATAGALGETQYFGPGTRLLVL.

The chain joins TRBV30 to TRBJ1-1, with 7 bases matching TRBD1. Germline CDR1 and CDR2: GTSNPN and SVGIG (reference sequence). V lost 2 bases and J lost 6; bases outside the gene matches: 9. CDR3 length: 14 residues. The chain's CDR3 is CAWSTGRGSSEAFF. CDR3 DNA sequence: TGTGCCTGGAGTACGGGCAGGGGGTCCTCTGAAGCTTTCTTT.

This clone was counted a single time. V and J are TRBV19 and TRBJ1-2, with a possible D match to TRBD1 (6 bases). Germline CDR1 reads LNHDA; CDR2 reads SQIVND (reference sequence). V was clipped by 3 bases and J by 1 base, with 9 bases between them. There are 14 residues in the CDR3. The CDR3 protein is CASSMIGGNYGYTF. CDR3 nucleotides: TGTGCCAGTAGTATGATAGGGGGTAACTATGGCTACACCTTC. The full variable domain, in which reference TRBV19 and TRBJ1-2 provide the parts outside the CDR3, is DGGITQSPKYLFRKEGQNVTLSCEQNLNHDAMYWYRQDPGQGLRLIYYSQIVNDFQKGDIAEGYSVSREKKESFPLTVTSAQKNPTAFYLCASSMIGGNYGYTFGSGTRLTVV.

The V call is TRBV20-1, the J call TRBJ1-2; D is undetermined. Per germline, CDR1 DFQATT and CDR2 SNEGSKA (reference sequence). CDR3 length equals 10 residues. V lost 2 bases and J lost 5, with 3 bases in between. The CDR3 coding sequence is TGCAGTGCTAGACAGTATGGCTACACCTTC. Residues: CSARQYGYTF.